Sequencing of this TCR beta chain was carried out in a study of blood T cells in healthy people across ages. The CDR3 covers 15 residues. The trim removed 10 bases at V and 2 bases at J, leaving 8 bases unmatched. CDR1 is KGHDR and CDR2 is SFDVKD in the germline V gene. Remarks on this clonotype: Its antigen is still unknown.

Per sample, a minimum of 6 million PBMCs were isolated. Per individual sample, total RNA of at least 6 micrograms was extracted. Overall study results and limits: For the donors, CMV status was unknown and possibly confounded expanded clonotype changes. Older individuals had lower TCR beta diversity per million T cells (the decline was roughly linear).

Through a sample-barcoded 5' primer and a J-beta primer mix, a second PCR was run for roughly 6 to 11 cycles. Using its own MiXCR run on the 5' RACE reads, TCRdb lists one record per CDR3 protein. This table has 1.5 million to 1.9 million distinct CDR3 sequences, approximately 43% appearing once. Input material: blood. The chain joins TRBV24-1 to TRBJ2-3, with TRBD2 matching over 10 bases. This receptor was identified in a woman between 18 and 29 years old in good health. This CDR3 is CATGSTSGLTDTQYF. In nucleotides, the CDR3 is TGTGCCACGGGATCGACTAGCGGGCTCACAGATACGCAGTATTTT.